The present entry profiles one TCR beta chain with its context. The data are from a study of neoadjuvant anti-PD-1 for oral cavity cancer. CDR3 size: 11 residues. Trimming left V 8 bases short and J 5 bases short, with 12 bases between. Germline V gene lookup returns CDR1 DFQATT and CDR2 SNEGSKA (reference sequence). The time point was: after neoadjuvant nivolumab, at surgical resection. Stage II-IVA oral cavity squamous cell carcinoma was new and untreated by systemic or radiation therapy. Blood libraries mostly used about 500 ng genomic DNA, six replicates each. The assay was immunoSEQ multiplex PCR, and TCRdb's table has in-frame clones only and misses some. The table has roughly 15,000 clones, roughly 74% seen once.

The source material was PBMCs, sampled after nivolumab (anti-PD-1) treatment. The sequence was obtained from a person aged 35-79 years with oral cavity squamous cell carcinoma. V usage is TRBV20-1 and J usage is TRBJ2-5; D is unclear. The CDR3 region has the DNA TGCAGTCAAAGAGATGGCGAGACCCAGTACTTC. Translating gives CSQRDGETQYF.